This T cell receptor beta chain was profiled in a study of long-term antiretroviral therapy in people with HIV. As for this clone: Its antigen remains unidentified.

Assay version v3.0 of immunoSEQ was used, and it was run at survey level. Method: immunoSEQ multiplex PCR; TCRdb's copy keeps in-frame clones and lacks some. The table records some 16,000 clones, under 85% of them present only once. Germline lookup yields CDR1 SEHNR and CDR2 FQNEAQ (reference sequence). V shed 2 bases and J 5 bases; nucleotides not matched to a gene: 7. The length of the CDR3 is 15 residues. Study-wide points: Repertoires in HIV (unlike those of controls) had narrower CDR3 length ranges. Clones that had undergone expansion before ART prevailed in the repertoire throughout all time points.

All participants with HIV were treated in the United States. The sequence came from a woman between 40 and 55 years old with HIV. V is TRBV7-9 and J is TRBJ1-1, with TRBD1 matching over 8 bases. Sequences were derived from unsorted PBMCs, sampled 2.3 years after starting antiretroviral therapy. In DNA form, the CDR3 reads TGTGCCAGCAGCTTACTGGACAGGGTTTGGACTGAAGCTTTCTTT. It codes for CASSLLDRVWTEAFF.